Shown below are 7 T cell receptor beta chains from a single sample sequenced in a study of blood T cell repertoires in COVID-19. Assay used: immunoSEQ multiplex PCR; TCRdb lists only in-frame clones, some missing. The sample contains roughly 100,000 clones, 85% of which appear only once. The sequencing input was peripheral blood. All receptors derive from a woman in her seventies with active or convalescent COVID-19.

This sequence joins TRBV30 and TRBJ1-6; maybe TRBD1 (6 bases). The germline V gene has CDR1 GTSNPN and CDR2 SVGIG (reference sequence). The CDR3 loop spans 16 amino acids. Trimming left V 0 bases short and J 6 bases short, with 15 bases between. CDR3 region: CAWSVGGAGGNSPLHF. The DNA of the CDR3 is TGTGCCTGGAGTGTCGGGGGGGCCGGGGGTAATTCACCCCTCCACTTT. The variable domain in full, completed from reference TRBV30 and TRBJ1-6, reads SQTIHQWPATLVQPVGSPLSLECTVEGTSNPNLYWYRQAAGRGLQLLFYSVGIGQISSEVPQNLSASRPQDRQFILSSKKLLLSDSGFYLCAWSVGGAGGNSPLHFGNGTRLTVT.

The V call is TRBV3-1 (or the pseudogene TRBV3-2), the J call TRBJ1-1; D is possibly TRBD1 (5 bases). Trimming took off 4 bases at V and 2 bases at J, with 14 bases between the two ends. This CDR3 region has 15 residues. Germline-derived CDR1 and CDR2 are LGHDT and YNNKEL (reference sequence). The CDR3 bases are TGTGCCAGCAGCCTAAGACAGACACCCAACACTGAAGCTTTCTTT. Amino acid sequence: CASSLRQTPNTEAFF.

The chain links TRBV7-3 to TRBJ2-1; 8 nucleotides line up with TRBD1. The CDR3 covers 15 residues. The V gene end was trimmed by 5 bases and the J gene end by 4 bases; junction bases not matched to a gene: 7. Germline V CDR1 and CDR2: SGHTA, FQGTGA. In DNA, the CDR3 is TGTGCCAGCAGCGTAGGACAGGGTCTTTACAATGAGCAGTTCTTC. Its protein product is CASSVGQGLYNEQFF.

The gene calls are TRBV5-1 and TRBJ2-3, with TRBD2 matching over 16 bases. The V gene's germline CDR1 is SGHRS and CDR2 YFSETQ. The CDR3 consists of 17 residues. The V and J ends lost 3 bases and 12 bases, in that order; junction bases with no gene match: 13. DNA for the CDR3: TGCGCCAGCAGCTGGACTTTTATCGGGACTAGCGGGAGGGCCCAGTATTTT. Translation gives CASSWTFIGTSGRAQYF.

V and J are TRBV28 and TRBJ2-2, with D hard to call. The CDR3 runs 12 residues. Per the germline V gene, CDR1 is MDHEN and CDR2 is SYDVKM. The V gene lost 5 bases and the J gene lost 1 base, with 2 bases spanning the gap. The CDR3 coding sequence is TGTGCCAGCAGTCAGAACACCGGGGAGCTGTTTTTT. Translated: CASSQNTGELFF.

V is TRBV10-2 and J is TRBJ2-3, with 13 bases that match TRBD2. V shed 7 bases, J shed 2 bases, and the junction held 3 bases outside the gene matches. Germline CDR1 is WSHSY and CDR2 is SAAADI. This CDR3 comprises 15 residues. The CDR3 DNA sequence: TGCGCCAGCAAGGGACTAGCGGGAAACACAGATACGCAGTATTTT. It yields the protein CASKGLAGNTDTQYF.

V usage is TRBV27 and J usage is TRBJ2-4; D is perhaps TRBD2 (6 bases). The CDR3 covers 15 residues. Germline V lookup: CDR1 MNHEY, CDR2 SMNVEV (reference sequence). V was shortened by 7 bases and J by 7 bases, with 20 bases between the two germline ends. CDR3 in amino acids: CASTSLALNGNIQYF. As DNA, the CDR3 is TGTGCCAGCACATCTCTAGCGTTGAATGGGAACATTCAGTACTTC.